This T cell receptor beta chain was captured in a study of T cell responses to AZD1222 COVID-19 vaccine. Notes on the study in general: Spike as a whole was targeted by vaccine-associated CD4 TCRs, dominant at 160-218 and 743-854. Spike-specific TCR depth and breadth grew after two AZD1222 doses.

Turning to this clone: Its antigen remains unknown.

Sequencing was performed with immunoSEQ multiplex PCR; in TCRdb, only in-frame clones are kept and a portion is missing. This table holds about 75,000 clones, 87% found once. The sequenced sample was peripheral blood, obtained 28 days after the second AZD1222 dose. The origin of this receptor is an adult who received the AZD1222 COVID-19 vaccine.

The CDR3, as DNA: TGTGCCAGCAGCTGGGGCGCGGGTCAGCCCCAGCATTTT. Protein: CASSWGAGQPQHF. The gene calls are TRBV5-8 and TRBJ1-5; tentatively, D is TRBD1 (5 bases). The CDR3 has 13 residues. In germline, CDR1 is SGHTS, CDR2 YDEGEE. With 3 bases removed from V and 6 bases from J, the gap between germline ends came to 10 bases.